These 21 T cell receptor beta chains were sequenced from one sample in a study of OX40 agonist ivuxolimab in advanced cancers. Here immunoSEQ multiplex PCR was the method, and the copy in TCRdb shows in-frame clones only, minus some. The repertoire holds about 100,000 clones, with approximately 89% as singletons. The sample in question was CD4+ or CD8+ T cells sorted from blood, obtained in a trial of the OX40 agonist ivuxolimab. Receptors were obtained from an adult with an advanced solid tumor such as melanoma, head and neck, liver or kidney cancer.

Only one count was recorded for this clone. The chain carries TRBV5-1 and TRBJ1-2; maybe TRBD1 (6 bases). Trimming removed 1 base from V and 8 bases from J, with 12 bases in between. CDR1 SGHRS and CDR2 YFSETQ come from the germline V gene. The CDR3 has 13 residues. The CDR3 DNA is TGCGCCAGCAGCTTGACGGGGGCTCGGGGCTACACCTTC. It translates to CASSLTGARGYTF. Full variable domain (outside the CDR3, taken from reference TRBV5-1 and TRBJ1-2): KAGVTQTPRYLIKTRGQQVTLSCSPISGHRSVSWYQQTPGQGLQFLFEYFSETQRNKGNFPGRFSGRQFSNSRSEMNVSTLELGDSALYLCASSLTGARGYTFGSGTRLTVV.

J is TRBJ2-7 and V is TRBV30; tentative D call: TRBD2 (6 bases). Deletions cut 0 bases from V and 2 bases from J, with 14 bases between. Germline CDR1 and CDR2: GTSNPN and SVGIG (reference sequence). This CDR3 has 15 residues. The CDR3 loop reads CAWSVGGGKTYEQYF. The CDR3 DNA reads as TGTGCCTGGAGTGTCGGGGGTGGCAAAACCTACGAGCAGTACTTC.

The chain has TRBV7-9 and TRBJ2-2; 12 bases line up with TRBD2. The germline gives CDR1 SEHNR, CDR2 FQNEAQ (reference sequence). The CDR3 has 14 residues. V trimming: 1 base; J trimming: 12 bases; junction bases outside the gene matches: 3. In DNA, the CDR3 is TGTGCCAGCAGCTTAGGCACTAGCGGGAGGAAGCTGTTTTTT. Its protein product is CASSLGTSGRKLFF.

The rearrangement joins TRBV2 to TRBJ1-2; D remains unclear. The CDR3 is 12 amino acids. V shed 7 bases and J shed 4 bases, with 10 bases lying between them. The germline V gene has CDR1 SNHLY and CDR2 FYNNEI. The CDR3 is CASMAFRYGYTF. In DNA form, the CDR3 reads TGTGCCAGCATGGCCTTCCGCTATGGCTACACCTTC.

This chain uses TRBV6-5 with TRBJ2-7, with 7 bases identical to TRBD1. From germline, CDR1 is MNHEY and CDR2 SVGAGI. V lost 6 bases and J lost 1; bases outside the gene matches: 0. This CDR3 is built from 12 residues. CDR3 in DNA: TGTGCCAGCAGGACAGGGTCCTACGAGCAGTACTTC. It is translated as CASRTGSYEQYF.

V gene TRBV30 combines with J gene TRBJ1-5; 8 nucleotides line up with TRBD1. There are 12 residues in the CDR3. J lost 7 bases, V lost 7 bases, and 6 bases had no gene match. Germline V gives CDR1 GTSNPN, CDR2 SVGIG (reference sequence). The CDR3, as DNA: TGTGCCTCCCAGGGGGCAGGGCAGCCCCAGCATTTT. Its translation: CASQGAGQPQHF.

The chain joins TRBV29-1 to TRBJ2-1; 12 bases line up with TRBD2. V trimming: 4 bases; J trimming: 9 bases; junction bases outside the gene matches: 7. The CDR3 covers 14 residues. Germline lookup yields CDR1 SQVTM and CDR2 ANQGSEA. CDR3 DNA: TGCAGCGTTGGGGCTAGCGGGAGGGTGAGTGAGCAGTTCTTC. Translation: CSVGASGRVSEQFF.

The J gene is TRBJ2-3, the V gene TRBV7-3; D perhaps matches TRBD2 (5 bases). Germline CDR1 and CDR2: SGHTA and FQGTGA. The CDR3 sequence is 14 residues long. The germline V and J ends were trimmed by 4 bases and 2 bases, with 10 bases remaining between them. CDR3 loop: CASSYEGTTDTQYF. The DNA of the CDR3 is TGTGCCAGCAGCTACGAGGGAACCACAGATACGCAGTATTTT.

CDR3 loop: CASSPGGESYNSPLHF. The CDR3 region has the DNA TGCGCCAGCAGCCCGGGGGGGGAGTCCTATAATTCACCCCTCCACTTT. This chain connects TRBV5-1 to TRBJ1-6; possibly TRBD1 for D (5 bases). The CDR3 extends over 16 amino acids. V was shortened by 4 bases and J by 1 base, with 12 bases between the two germline ends. From germline, CDR1 is SGHRS and CDR2 YFSETQ. The full variable domain, with the rest looked up from reference TRBV5-1 and TRBJ1-6, is KAGVTQTPRYLIKTRGQQVTLSCSPISGHRSVSWYQQTPGQGLQFLFEYFSETQRNKGNFPGRFSGRQFSNSRSEMNVSTLELGDSALYLCASSPGGESYNSPLHFGNGTRLTVT.

J is TRBJ2-5 and V is TRBV5-1; tentatively, D is TRBD1 (5 bases). Between the trimmed V and J ends, which lost 0 bases and 5 bases, there was a span of 11 bases. Germline V gene lookup returns CDR1 SGHRS and CDR2 YFSETQ. CDR3 length equals 14 residues. The CDR3 DNA reads TGCGCCAGCAGCTTGGTGTCAGGGTTTGAGACCCAGTACTTC. This sequence encodes CASSLVSGFETQYF. The full variable domain, completed using reference TRBV5-1 and TRBJ2-5, is KAGVTQTPRYLIKTRGQQVTLSCSPISGHRSVSWYQQTPGQGLQFLFEYFSETQRNKGNFPGRFSGRQFSNSRSEMNVSTLELGDSALYLCASSLVSGFETQYFGPGTRLLVL.

The chain employs TRBV28 and TRBJ2-7; a possible D gene is TRBD2 (6 bases). The length of the CDR3 is 11 residues. Trimming removed 6 bases at V and 6 bases at J, with 9 bases between. Germline-derived CDR1 and CDR2 are MDHEN and SYDVKM. As DNA, the CDR3 is TGTGCCAGCAGGGGGGGAGGCGAGCAGTACTTC. Its translation: CASRGGGEQYF.

The V and J genes are TRBV23-1 and TRBJ2-2, with TRBD1 identical over 10 bases. Being an ORF, TRBV23-1 has a function that is uncertain. The V gene end was trimmed by 0 bases and the J gene end by 2 bases; junction bases not matched to a gene: 6. The CDR3 runs to 18 residues. The CDR3 coding sequence is TGCGCCAGCAGTCAATCGGGGGGACAGGGGAGCAACACCGGGGAGCTGTTTTTT. Translation gives CASSQSGGQGSNTGELFF.

This rearrangement joins TRBV5-1 to TRBJ1-5; the D gene is possibly TRBD1 (5 bases). V was clipped by 0 bases and J by 5 bases, with 12 bases between them. This CDR3 region has 15 residues. Germline assignment: CDR1 SGHRS and CDR2 YFSETQ. This CDR3 is CASSLGWGTHQPQHF. Written as DNA, the CDR3 is TGCGCCAGCAGCTTGGGGTGGGGGACGCATCAGCCCCAGCATTTT.

This sequence joins TRBV19 and TRBJ2-1; 9 positions match TRBD1. This CDR3 comprises 18 residues. With 5 bases clipped from V and 6 bases from J, the junction kept 17 bases outside the gene matches. CDR1 is LNHDA, CDR2 SQIVND, per germline (reference sequence). Here the CDR3 DNA reads TGTGCCAGTAGTCCCAGTGTGGGGACAGGGAGACGGATCAATGAGCAGTTCTTC. Amino acids: CASSPSVGTGRRINEQFF.

This chain joins TRBV6-5 and TRBJ1-2; D perhaps matches TRBD1 (6 bases). The CDR3 extends over 13 amino acids. Trimming stripped 5 bases from V and 8 bases from J, with 15 bases between. CDR1 and CDR2 (germline): MNHEY, SVGAGI. CDR3 in amino acids: CASSPRGAVGYTF. For the CDR3, the DNA is TGTGCCAGCAGTCCGCGGGGGGCCGTCGGCTACACCTTC.

The chain uses TRBV5-1 and TRBJ1-3; D is undetermined. The germline CDR1 and CDR2 sequences are SGHRS and YFSETQ. Trimming removed 0 bases at V and 2 bases at J, with 12 bases between. The CDR3 extends over 16 amino acids. The CDR3 is CASSLALVGTGNTIYF. The CDR3 DNA sequence: TGCGCCAGCAGCTTGGCGTTGGTGGGGACTGGAAACACCATATATTTT.

The rearrangement links TRBV4-1 to TRBJ2-7; 11 nucleotides line up with TRBD2. The CDR3 runs 18 residues. CDR1 is MGHRA and CDR2 is YSYEKL in the germline V gene. Losses at the gene ends were 1 base for V and 2 bases for J; bases not matched to a gene: 10. The CDR3 DNA sequence: TGCGCCAGCAGCCAAGCTAGCGGGAGGAGCAAGGGAACCTACGAGCAGTACTTC. It yields the protein CASSQASGRSKGTYEQYF.

The chain uses TRBV19 and TRBJ1-2; D possibly corresponds to TRBD1 (5 bases). This CDR3 comprises 12 residues. The V gene's germline CDR1 is LNHDA and CDR2 SQIVND (reference sequence). V was trimmed by 6 bases and J by 7 bases, leaving 12 bases between them. CDR3 DNA: TGTGCCAGTAGCACCCCCGGGGGTGGCTACACCTTC. The encoded protein is CASSTPGGGYTF.

This clone was counted only a few times. The chain joins TRBV18 to TRBJ1-3; 7 positions match TRBD1. From germline, CDR1 is KGHSH and CDR2 LQKENI. V lost 2 bases and J lost 2; bases outside the gene matches: 0. The CDR3 is made up of 14 amino acids. Written as DNA, the CDR3 is TGTGCCAGCTCACCAGGGACAGCTGGAAACACCATATATTTT. This gives the protein CASSPGTAGNTIYF.

The chain recombines TRBV5-1 with TRBJ2-1; 12 bases map to TRBD2. The CDR3 has 16 amino acids. Germline V gene sequence: CDR1 SGHRS, CDR2 YFSETQ. Trimming cost V 4 bases and J 7 bases; bases outside gene matches: 9. CDR3 DNA: TGCGCCAGCAGCCGCGTGACTAGCGGGAGCACTAATGAGCAGTTCTTC. Protein product: CASSRVTSGSTNEQFF.

This chain uses TRBV19 with TRBJ2-3; TRBD2 might be the D (5 bases). The germline V gene has CDR1 LNHDA and CDR2 SQIVND (reference sequence). CDR3 size: 14 residues. V lost 5 bases to trimming and J lost 0 bases, with 9 bases between them. CDR3 region: CASSLAASTDTQYF. CDR3 bases: TGTGCCAGTAGTCTAGCTGCTAGCACAGATACGCAGTATTTT.